Below are 14 T cell receptor beta chains sequenced from a single sample in a study of OX40 agonist ivuxolimab in advanced cancers. TCRdb keeps only in-frame clones here, not all; method: immunoSEQ multiplex PCR. The table records 65,000 or so clones, roughly nine tenths of them present only once. The sample consisted of CD4+ or CD8+ T cells sorted from blood, taken in a trial of the OX40 agonist ivuxolimab. Every receptor here comes from an adult with an advanced solid tumor such as melanoma, head and neck, liver or kidney cancer.

V and J are TRBV5-1 and TRBJ1-2, with 8 bases lining up with TRBD1. Germline CDR1 and CDR2: SGHRS and YFSETQ. CDR3 length: 14 residues. The V gene end was trimmed by 3 bases and the J gene end by 7 bases; junction bases not matched to a gene: 8. DNA of the CDR3: TGCGCCAGCAGCTCAATACAGGGGGAGTCTGGCTACACCTTC. This encodes CASSSIQGESGYTF.

The chain is built from TRBV28 and TRBJ1-4; D remains unclear. Trimming stripped 4 bases from V and 0 bases from J, with 15 bases between. Germline values: CDR1 MDHEN, CDR2 SYDVKM. The CDR3 spans 17 residues. CDR3: CASSSGKLGTTNEKLFF. CDR3 DNA sequence: TGTGCCAGCAGTTCCGGGAAATTGGGGACAACTAATGAAAAACTGTTTTTT.

The chain combines TRBV6-5 with TRBJ1-2; TRBD1 is a possible D gene (5 bases). CDR1 and CDR2 (germline): MNHEY, SVGAGI. The CDR3 has 14 residues. V was cut by 0 bases and J by 2 bases, with 7 bases left in between. In nucleotides, the CDR3 is TGTGCCAGCAGTTACTCGAACAGGAACTATGGCTACACCTTC. It is translated as CASSYSNRNYGYTF.

The chain uses TRBV12-5 and TRBJ2-5; D is possibly TRBD2 (6 bases). V shed 5 bases and J shed 9 bases, with 16 bases lying between them. CDR3 length: 13 amino acids. From germline, CDR1 is LGHNT and CDR2 FRNRAP. The DNA for the CDR3 is TGTGCTAGTGGTCCGGGACTCACGGTGTCCCAGTACTTC. Its translation is CASGPGLTVSQYF.

The rearrangement joins TRBV27 to TRBJ1-2; 9 positions match TRBD1. Per germline, CDR1 MNHEY and CDR2 SMNVEV (reference sequence). The trim removed 8 bases at V and 4 bases at J, leaving 5 bases unmatched. The CDR3 runs to 13 residues. The CDR3 region has the DNA TGTGCCAGCCAAGGACAGGGGAGCTATGGCTACACCTTC. Its translation is CASQGQGSYGYTF.

This rearrangement joins TRBV7-9 to TRBJ2-3, with D unresolved. The V gene lost 1 base and the J gene lost 10 bases, with 6 bases spanning the gap. This CDR3 is 11 amino acids long. Germline V gene lookup returns CDR1 SEHNR and CDR2 FQNEAQ (reference sequence). The CDR3: CASSLGIAQYF. DNA for the CDR3: TGTGCCAGCAGCTTAGGGATTGCGCAGTATTTT.

This clone showed up just a few times. The chain employs TRBV18 and TRBJ2-1; 9 bases are shared with TRBD1. This CDR3 region has 15 residues. Trimming took 4 bases from V and 1 from J; bases not matched to a gene: 2. Germline V gene lookup returns CDR1 KGHSH and CDR2 LQKENI. This CDR3 reads CASSLQGASYNEQFF. CDR3 sequence (DNA): TGTGCCAGCTCACTACAGGGGGCATCCTACAATGAGCAGTTCTTC.

The rearrangement uses TRBV18 and TRBJ2-1; no clear D. CDR1 and CDR2 from the germline V gene are KGHSH and LQKENI. CDR3 length equals 12 residues. Trimming cost V 4 bases and J 0 bases, with 1 base left between them. As DNA, the CDR3 is TGTGCCAGCTCACTCTCCTACAATGAGCAGTTCTTC. This sequence encodes CASSLSYNEQFF.

J is TRBJ1-2 and V is TRBV5-4; TRBD1 agrees at 9 bases. The CDR3 is made up of 15 amino acids. V trimming: 1 base; J trimming: 7 bases; junction bases outside the gene matches: 8. Per germline, CDR1 SGHNT and CDR2 YYREEE (reference sequence). The CDR3 DNA sequence: TGTGCCAGCAGCTTGAGCACAGGGGGCGAGGGTGGCTACACCTTC. Its protein product is CASSLSTGGEGGYTF.

The CDR3 nucleotides read TGTGCCAGCTCACCAGAAACCAGTTACGAGCAGTACTTC. Translated: CASSPETSYEQYF. V and J are TRBV18 and TRBJ2-7; D not resolved. The CDR3 runs to 13 residues. V was pared by 2 bases and J by 4 bases, with 9 bases between. Germline V gene data show CDR1 as KGHSH and CDR2 as LQKENI.

With respect to this clone: The junction departs from the called germline gene at one end, perhaps through a read error. DNA for the CDR3: TGTGCCAGCTCCCCACAGTTCGGGATGGGCACTGAAGCTTTCTTT. Protein product: CASSPQFGMGTEAFF. This rearrangement joins TRBV18 to TRBJ1-1; D not certain. The germline V gene has CDR1 KGHSH and CDR2 LQKENI. This CDR3 spans 15 amino acids.

This chain links TRBV15 with TRBJ1-3; TRBD1 agrees at 7 bases. The CDR3 is 15 amino acids. V trimming: 0 bases; J trimming: 11 bases; junction bases outside the gene matches: 10. Germline lookup yields CDR1 LNHNV and CDR2 YYDKDF (reference sequence). The chain's CDR3 is CATSREGGLGVPIYF. CDR3 coding DNA: TGTGCCACCAGCAGAGAAGGGGGCCTAGGAGTCCCCATATATTTT.

The chain recombines TRBV6-6 with TRBJ2-1; no clear D gene. Per the germline V gene, CDR1 is MNHNY and CDR2 is SVGAGI (reference sequence). V lost 2 bases and J 3 bases, leaving 8 bases between the germline ends. The CDR3 consists of 14 residues. Written as DNA, the CDR3 is TGTGCCAGCAGTTACAAGGCAGACTACAATGAGCAGTTCTTC. This sequence encodes CASSYKADYNEQFF.

The chain carries TRBV27 and TRBJ2-7; D gene ambiguous. Germline V gene sequence: CDR1 MNHEY, CDR2 SMNVEV (reference sequence). The V end lost 7 bases, the J end lost 2 bases, and 15 bases lay between the germline ends. This CDR3 spans 14 amino acids. CDR3 sequence (DNA): TGTGCCAGCAATCCCACGAGCCAGGCCTACGAGCAGTACTTC. As protein: CASNPTSQAYEQYF.